The entry below gives a single TCR beta chain sequence along with its context. Study members were between 18 and 89 years old and lived in 20 to 30 US regions. The data are from a study of blood T cell repertoires in COVID-19. Generated by immunoSEQ multiplex PCR, the TCRdb table keeps only in-frame clones and is missing some. The sample holds around 220,000 clones, around 90% seen once. Specimen: PBMCs or T cells enriched from blood (not recorded which). The origin of this receptor is a woman in her late teens or twenties who had recovered from COVID-19.

The CDR3 DNA follows: TGTGCCAGCAGTTCGGGTGCAGGGCCCTATGGCTACACCTTC. This encodes CASSSGAGPYGYTF. The chain links TRBV9 to TRBJ1-2, with D possibly being TRBD1 (5 bases). V lost 5 bases, J lost 4 bases, and 15 bases lay in between. The germline V gene encodes CDR1 SGDLS and CDR2 YYNGEE. The CDR3 has 14 amino acids.